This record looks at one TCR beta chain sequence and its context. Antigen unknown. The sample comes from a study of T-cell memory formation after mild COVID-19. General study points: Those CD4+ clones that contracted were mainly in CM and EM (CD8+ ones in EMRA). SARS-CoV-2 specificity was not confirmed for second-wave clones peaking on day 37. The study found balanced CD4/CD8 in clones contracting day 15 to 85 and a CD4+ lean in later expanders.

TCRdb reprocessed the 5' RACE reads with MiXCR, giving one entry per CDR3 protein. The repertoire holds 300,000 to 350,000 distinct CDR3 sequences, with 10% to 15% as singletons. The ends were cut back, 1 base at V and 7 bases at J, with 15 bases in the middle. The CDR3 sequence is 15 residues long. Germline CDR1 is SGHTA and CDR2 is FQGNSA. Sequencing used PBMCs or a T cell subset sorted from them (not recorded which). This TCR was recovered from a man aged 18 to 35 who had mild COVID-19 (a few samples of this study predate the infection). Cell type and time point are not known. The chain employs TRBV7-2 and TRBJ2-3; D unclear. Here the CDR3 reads CASSLVPLTQYTQYF. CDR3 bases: TGTGCCAGCAGCTTAGTCCCTCTTACGCAATATACGCAGTATTTT. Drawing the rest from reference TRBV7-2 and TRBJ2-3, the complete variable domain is GAGVSQSPSNKVTEKGKDVELRCDPISGHTALYWYRQSLGQGLEFLIYFQGNSAPDKSGLPSDRFSAERTGGSVSTLTIQRTQQEDSAVYLCASSLVPLTQYTQYFGPGTRLTVL.